The sequence of this TCR beta chain was determined in a study of cytomegalovirus exposure and HLA in healthy donors. Worth noting for this clone: Its specificity is unknown.

Trimming cost V 9 bases and J 4 bases; bases outside gene matches: 12. CDR3 length: 16 residues. CDR1 LNHDA and CDR2 SQIVND come from the germline V gene (reference sequence). Whole-study findings and limits: Exclusion as indistinguishable affected some V segments, including TRBV6-2 and TRBV6-3.

The PCR employed 60 Vbeta primers together with 13 Jbeta primers. The protocol was immunoSEQ multiplex PCR, while the TCRdb copy is restricted to in-frame clones and leaves out a portion. This table has around 100,000 clones, roughly 83% appearing once. This TCR came from a man aged 40-49 years in good health and CMV-seronegative. The chain has TRBV19 and TRBJ2-1; 10 bases fit TRBD1. The sequenced sample was PBMCs. This CDR3 is CASSSWTGGGYNEQFF. Here the CDR3 DNA reads TGTGCCAGCAGCTCTTGGACAGGGGGAGGGTACAATGAGCAGTTCTTC.